These 16 T cell receptor beta chains share one sample of origin, sequenced in a study of blood T cell repertoires in COVID-19 (TCRdb year 2020). Preparation of the library involved the immunoSEQ multiplex PCR assay. TCRdb stores this immuneACCESS table with in-frame sequences only. Part of the clones is absent; in the studies checked, under half of the shortfall reflects unresolved V genes, and no reason is known for the rest. The sample has hundreds of thousands of clones on record, 85% to 90% of them singletons. Clones ranked in the top ten supply roughly 1.3% of the sample. Sequencing was carried out using peripheral blood. These receptors were taken from a man between 65 and 85 years old with acute or convalescent COVID-19.

The chain carries TRBV18 and TRBJ1-2; 7 bases map to TRBD1. Per germline, CDR1 KGHSH and CDR2 LQKENI. V lost 6 bases to trimming and J lost 6 bases; unmatched junction nucleotides: 7. This CDR3 is 13 amino acids long. The DNA of the CDR3 is TGTGCCAGCTCCACACAGGGGATGGATGGCTACACCTTC. This codes for CASSTQGMDGYTF.

In this sample, this clone turned up once. The chain employs TRBV30 and TRBJ2-1, with 8 bases that match TRBD2. Germline loops: CDR1 GTSNPN, CDR2 SVGIG (reference sequence). This CDR3 contains 13 residues. The V segment lost 5 bases and the J segment 3 bases; nucleotides outside the gene matches: 3. CDR3 DNA sequence: TGTGCCTGGCGGGGGGGCTTCTACAATGAGCAGTTCTTC. Translation: CAWRGGFYNEQFF.

The chain carries TRBV29-1 and TRBJ2-5; D might be TRBD2 (5 bases). Trimming took 0 bases from V and 5 from J, leaving 10 bases between them. Germline-derived CDR1 and CDR2 are SQVTM and ANQGSEA. CDR3 length: 13 residues. This CDR3 is CSVEELAGETQYF. The CDR3 nucleotides are TGCAGCGTTGAAGAGCTAGCCGGGGAGACCCAGTACTTC.

The genes are TRBV28 and TRBJ2-2, with 9 bases identical to TRBD1. There are 13 residues in the CDR3. Germline-derived CDR1 and CDR2 are MDHEN and SYDVKM. Unmatched junction bases numbered 4, after V lost 9 bases and J lost 5 bases. CDR3 sequence reads: CASGQGQTGELFF. The CDR3 DNA reads TGTGCCAGTGGACAGGGGCAGACCGGGGAGCTGTTTTTT.

The chain has TRBV28 and TRBJ2-1; possibly TRBD2 for D (6 bases). Trimming left V 3 bases short and J 7 bases short, with 7 bases between. The length of the CDR3 is 12 residues. Germline-derived CDR1 and CDR2 are MDHEN and SYDVKM. CDR3 DNA sequence: TGTGCCAGCAGTTTTCGGGGGAATGAGCAGTTCTTC. This sequence encodes CASSFRGNEQFF.

The V gene is TRBV12-3 or TRBV12-4, the J gene TRBJ1-5, with unresolved D. This CDR3 has 12 amino acids. V lost 4 bases to trimming and J lost 5 bases, with 6 bases between them. The CDR3 reads CASSSPDQPQHF. DNA for the CDR3: TGTGCCAGCAGTTCCCCGGATCAGCCCCAGCATTTT.

The chain carries TRBV28 and TRBJ1-2; TRBD1 is a possible D gene (6 bases). CDR1 MDHEN and CDR2 SYDVKM come from the germline V gene. This CDR3 comprises 14 residues. V lost 6 bases and J lost 8, with 19 bases in between. CDR3 in amino acids: CASRPQGTTRGYTF. The CDR3 DNA is TGTGCCAGCAGGCCCCAGGGGACAACGCGGGGCTACACCTTC.

The V call is TRBV11-3, the J call TRBJ2-7, with D unclear. The CDR3 has 13 amino acids. Trimming cost V 4 bases and J 6 bases, with 13 bases left between them. Germline V gives CDR1 SGHNT, CDR2 YENEEA. CDR3 nucleotides: TGTGCCAGCAGCTCCTTTGAGTCGTCCGAGCAGTACTTC. It specifies CASSSFESSEQYF.

J is TRBJ2-5 and V is TRBV27, with D unresolved. Trimming took off 0 bases at V and 3 bases at J, with 8 bases between the two ends. In germline, CDR1 is MNHEY, CDR2 SMNVEV (reference sequence). The CDR3 contains 14 residues. Here the CDR3 DNA reads TGTGCCAGCAGTTTATCTTCCCCTAAAGAGACCCAGTACTTC. As protein: CASSLSSPKETQYF.

The chain joins TRBV28 to TRBJ2-2; 8 nucleotides align to TRBD1. The CDR3 covers 18 residues. Germline V gene sequence: CDR1 MDHEN, CDR2 SYDVKM. V lost 5 bases, J lost 5 bases, and 16 bases stayed unmatched. The chain's CDR3 is CASSPTPAGGVDTGELFF. The CDR3 coding sequence is TGTGCCAGCAGTCCGACCCCTGCAGGGGGCGTAGATACCGGGGAGCTGTTTTTT.

CDR3 protein: CASRGGRATYNEQFF. The CDR3 DNA follows: TGTGCCAGCAGGGGGGGGAGGGCAACCTACAATGAGCAGTTCTTC. V usage is TRBV7-2 and J usage is TRBJ2-1; TRBD2 matches at 7 bases. The trim removed 6 bases at V and 2 bases at J, leaving 7 bases unmatched. Germline V gene lookup returns CDR1 SGHTA and CDR2 FQGNSA. The CDR3 consists of 15 residues.

The chain joins TRBV30 to TRBJ1-1, with 7 bases fitting TRBD1. Losses at the gene ends were 3 bases for V and 1 base for J; bases not matched to a gene: 5. Germline assignment: CDR1 GTSNPN and CDR2 SVGIG (reference sequence). The CDR3 has 14 residues. In nucleotides, the CDR3 is TGTGCCTGGAGCCTGGGACAGTGGAACACTGAAGCTTTCTTT. This sequence encodes CAWSLGQWNTEAFF.

This chain links TRBV5-1 with TRBJ2-5, with D perhaps matching TRBD2 (5 bases). The CDR3 consists of 14 residues. Trimming took off 2 bases at V and 2 bases at J, with 10 bases between the two ends. CDR1 is SGHRS and CDR2 is YFSETQ in the germline V gene. CDR3: CASSFRGGQETQYF. The CDR3 coding sequence is TGCGCCAGCAGCTTTCGGGGTGGGCAAGAGACCCAGTACTTC.

The rearrangement links TRBV4-1 to TRBJ2-4; TRBD2 matches 9 bases. J was trimmed by 6 bases and V by 0 bases; bases with no gene match: 15. The V gene's germline CDR1 is MGHRA and CDR2 YSYEKL. CDR3 length equals 19 residues. The CDR3 coding sequence is TGCGCCAGCAGCCAAGATGGGAGGACGGCGGCGGGAGGGCGAAACATTCAGTACTTC. Amino acid sequence: CASSQDGRTAAGGRNIQYF.

The chain has TRBV5-1 and TRBJ2-3; 8 positions agree with TRBD2. The CDR3 extends over 16 amino acids. CDR1 and CDR2 from the germline V gene are SGHRS and YFSETQ. Trimming at V came to 3 bases and at J to 0 bases, leaving 6 bases not matched to a gene. CDR3 in amino acids: CASSSLAGSSTDTQYF. As DNA, the CDR3 is TGCGCCAGCAGCTCCTTAGCGGGGAGTAGCACAGATACGCAGTATTTT.

The rearrangement uses TRBV28 and TRBJ2-1; 11 nucleotides agree with TRBD1. J gave up 10 bases and V 5 bases, and 13 bases lay outside the gene matches. The germline V gene has CDR1 MDHEN and CDR2 SYDVKM. CDR3 length: 16 residues. In nucleotides, the CDR3 is TGTGCCAGCAGTATGATCCAGGGGACAGGGGGACAAGAGCAGTTCTTC. It specifies CASSMIQGTGGQEQFF.